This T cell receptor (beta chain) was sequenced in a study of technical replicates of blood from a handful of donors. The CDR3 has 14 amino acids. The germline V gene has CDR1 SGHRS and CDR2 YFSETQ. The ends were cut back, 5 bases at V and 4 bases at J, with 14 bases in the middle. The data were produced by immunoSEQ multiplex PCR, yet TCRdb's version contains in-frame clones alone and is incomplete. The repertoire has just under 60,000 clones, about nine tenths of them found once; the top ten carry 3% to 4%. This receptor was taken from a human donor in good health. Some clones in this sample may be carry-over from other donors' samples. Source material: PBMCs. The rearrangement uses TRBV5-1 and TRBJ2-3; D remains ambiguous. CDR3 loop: CASSYVGSPDTQYF. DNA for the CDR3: TGCGCCAGCAGTTATGTCGGGTCACCAGATACGCAGTATTTT. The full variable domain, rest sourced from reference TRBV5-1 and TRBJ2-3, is KAGVTQTPRYLIKTRGQQVTLSCSPISGHRSVSWYQQTPGQGLQFLFEYFSETQRNKGNFPGRFSGRQFSNSRSEMNVSTLELGDSALYLCASSYVGSPDTQYFGPGTRLTVL.